This is a list of T cell receptor beta chains from one sample in a study of Tregs in tolerant kidney transplant recipients. Clones were sequenced by immunoSEQ multiplex PCR, and TCRdb holds only the in-frame ones, with some missing. The sample has tens of thousands of clones; 95% to 98% are singletons. Here the sequenced sample was CD4+ T cells from blood, taken before the transplant. The receptors originated from a human donor who received a combined kidney and bone marrow transplant. Each CDR3 is given with its conserved first and last residue. A D gene is named only where the DNA matches it firmly. Not all rows give a size; the values are once, few, many and, for expanded clones, a class.

J,V,D,size,CDR3,DNA
TRBJ2-3,TRBV4-3,TRBD2,.,CASSRLAGGTDTQYF,TGCGCCAGCAGTCGACTAGCGGGAGGGACAGATACGCAGTATTTT
TRBJ2-5,TRBV11-3,.,.,CASSLGGGKGETQYF,TGTGCCAGCAGCTTAGGGGGCGGGAAGGGGGAGACCCAGTACTTC
TRBJ1-4,TRBV18,TRBD1,.,CASSADRGNEKLFF,TGTGCCAGCTCCGCGGACAGGGGGAATGAAAAACTGTTTTTT
TRBJ1-2,TRBV5-4,TRBD1,.,CASSEPGQGQSYGYTF,TGTGCCAGCAGCGAACCTGGACAGGGGCAATCCTATGGCTACACCTTC
TRBJ2-7,TRBV28,.,.,CASSLWEGEQYF,TGTGCCAGCAGTTTATGGGAGGGCGAGCAGTACTTC
TRBJ1-2,TRBV7-2,TRBD1,.,CASSLRQGALYGYTF,TGTGCCAGCAGCCTGAGACAGGGGGCGCTTTATGGCTACACCTTC
TRBJ2-3,TRBV4-3,.,.,CASTLDYYSTDTQYF,TGCGCCAGCACCTTAGACTACTATAGCACAGATACGCAGTATTTT
TRBJ1-1,TRBV7-9,TRBD1,.,CASSLGTGLNTEAFF,TGTGCCAGCAGCTTAGGGACAGGGTTGAACACTGAAGCTTTCTTT
TRBJ2-1,TRBV7-3,TRBD1,once,CASSSPTGIAYNEQFF,TGTGCCAGCAGCTCCCCGACAGGGATTGCCTACAATGAGCAGTTCTTC
TRBJ2-1,TRBV5-4,TRBD2,.,CASSLLANSYNEQFF,TGTGCCAGCAGCTTACTAGCGAACTCCTACAATGAGCAGTTCTTC
TRBJ1-5,TRBV19,TRBD1,once,CASGQGNQPQHF,TGTGCCAGCGGACAGGGCAATCAGCCCCAGCATTTT
TRBJ2-7,TRBV30,TRBD2,.,CACPKGALWSGRVDPGGNTREQYF,TGTGCCTGTCCAAAGGGGGCGCTGTGGAGCGGGAGGGTAGACCCGGGAGGTAATACGAGGGAGCAGTACTTC
TRBJ1-1,TRBV5-6,TRBD1,.,CASSETGTVTLNTEAFF,TGTGCCAGCAGCGAAACCGGGACAGTGACCTTGAACACTGAAGCTTTCTTT
TRBJ1-5,TRBV7-2,TRBD1,.,CASSRNTGGRISNQPQHF,TGTGCCAGCAGCCGGAATACAGGGGGCCGAATTAGCAATCAGCCCCAGCATTTT
TRBJ1-6,TRBV28,.,.,CAIQGILDSPLHF,TGTGCCATCCAGGGTATTTTAGATTCACCCCTCCACTTT
TRBJ1-4,TRBV5-1,TRBD1,.,CASSPRQGFAEKLFF,TGCGCCAGCAGCCCCCGACAGGGATTCGCTGAAAAACTGTTTTTT
TRBJ2-5,TRBV10-1,.,once,CASKTDNQETQYF,TGCGCCAGCAAAACGGACAACCAAGAGACCCAGTACTTC
TRBJ1-2,TRBV5-1,TRBD1,.,CASSSQGAANYGYTF,TGCGCCAGCAGCTCCCAGGGGGCCGCTAACTATGGCTACACCTTC
TRBJ1-6,TRBV5-1,.,once,CASSLDPGGNSPLHF,TGCGCCAGCAGCTTGGACCCGGGGGGTAATTCACCCCTCCACTTT
TRBJ2-3,TRBV10-3,.,.,CAISAGRGADTQYF,TGTGCCATCAGTGCAGGAAGGGGCGCAGATACGCAGTATTTT
TRBJ2-1,TRBV5-1,TRBD1,.,CASSKGRQGAILGGNEQFF,TGCGCCAGCAGCAAGGGGAGACAGGGGGCGATCCTTGGGGGAAATGAGCAGTTCTTC
TRBJ1-4,TRBV7-5,.,.,CVRSPHPGGAEKLFF,TGTGTCAGAAGCCCCCACCCGGGGGGGGCTGAAAAACTGTTTTTT
TRBJ2-7,TRBV11-3,TRBD1,.,CASSALGQPNIAEQYF,TGTGCCAGCAGCGCCTTGGGACAGCCGAACATTGCCGAGCAGTACTTC
TRBJ1-4,TRBV30,.,.,CAWSVSVQTKLFF,TGTGCCTGGAGTGTATCTGTCCAGACTAAACTGTTTTTT
TRBJ1-1,TRBV6-1,.,.,CASSEVRGITEAFF,TGTGCCAGCAGTGAAGTGAGGGGGATCACTGAAGCTTTCTTT
TRBJ1-2,TRBV19,TRBD1,.,CASKRQGAHGGYTF,TGTGCCAGTAAGAGACAGGGGGCGCATGGTGGCTACACCTTC
TRBJ1-5,TRBV14,.,.,CASSHKARAWGGPQHF,TGTGCCAGCAGCCACAAGGCCCGGGCGTGGGGGGGGCCCCAGCATTTT
TRBJ2-7,TRBV20-1,.,.,CSASVQYEQYF,TGCAGTGCTAGTGTACAGTACGAGCAGTACTTC
TRBJ2-2,TRBV6-8,TRBD2,.,CASSDGVAGTTGELFF,TGTGCCAGCAGTGACGGGGTAGCGGGGACCACCGGGGAGCTGTTTTTT
TRBJ2-1,TRBV5-1,.,.,CASSLEAGVDEQFF,TGCGCCAGCTCTCTGGAAGCGGGCGTTGATGAGCAGTTCTTC
TRBJ2-2,TRBV7-6,TRBD2,.,CASSRRLAGSSNPNTGELFF,TGTGCCAGCAGCCGTAGACTAGCGGGGAGCTCCAATCCGAACACCGGGGAGCTGTTTTTT
TRBJ2-3,TRBV9,TRBD2,.,CASSVVAGGPSTDTQYF,TGTGCCAGCAGCGTAGTGGCGGGAGGGCCCAGCACAGATACGCAGTATTTT
TRBJ2-3,TRBV18,TRBD1,.,CASSPQQGATDTQYF,TGTGCCAGCTCACCACAACAGGGGGCAACAGATACGCAGTATTTT
TRBJ2-3,TRBV6-5,.,.,CASSYSGGTSTDTQYF,TGTGCCAGCAGTTACTCTGGCGGGACTAGCACAGATACGCAGTATTTT
TRBJ2-5,TRBV27,.,.,CASSFPGETQYF,TGTGCCAGCAGTTTCCCAGGAGAGACCCAGTACTTC
TRBJ2-5,TRBV7-2,.,few,CASSLGYSGAETQYF,TGTGCCAGCAGCTTAGGGTACTCGGGAGCAGAGACCCAGTACTTC
TRBJ1-5,TRBV7-8,TRBD1,once,CASSFRDRDQPQHF,TGTGCCAGCAGCTTCAGGGACAGGGATCAGCCCCAGCATTTT
TRBJ2-5,TRBV30,TRBD2,.,CAWSAGLAYLGDQETQYF,TGTGCCTGGAGCGCGGGACTAGCGTACCTTGGGGATCAAGAGACCCAGTACTTC
TRBJ2-2,TRBV27,.,.,CASNRRGGELFF,TGTGCCAGTAATCGTCGCGGCGGGGAGCTGTTTTTT
TRBJ1-1,TRBV7-3,TRBD1,.,CASSLGQGNTEAFF,TGTGCCAGCAGCTTGGGACAGGGGAACACTGAAGCTTTCTTT
TRBJ2-2,TRBV5-1,.,.,CASSLDINTGELFF,TGCGCCAGCAGCTTGGACATCAACACCGGGGAGCTGTTTTTT
TRBJ1-2,TRBV19,.,.,CASSILDSANYGYTF,TGTGCCAGTAGTATACTAGACTCAGCTAACTATGGCTACACCTTC
TRBJ2-2,TRBV7-2,.,.,CASSLGGWAGELFF,TGTGCCAGCAGCTTAGGCGGTTGGGCCGGGGAGCTGTTTTTT
TRBJ2-7,TRBV19,.,.,CASSRTASYEQYF,TGTGCCAGTAGTAGGACTGCCTCCTACGAGCAGTACTTC
TRBJ2-7,TRBV27,.,.,CASSKNRVYEQYF,TGTGCCAGCAGTAAAAACAGGGTGTACGAGCAGTACTTC
TRBJ2-5,TRBV4-1,TRBD2,.,CASSQGSSGGSQETQYF,TGCGCCAGCAGCCAAGGGTCCAGCGGGGGGTCGCAAGAGACCCAGTACTTC
TRBJ2-3,TRBV9,TRBD1,once,CASSARTGQSGGDTQYF,TGTGCCAGCAGCGCCCGCACGGGACAGTCGGGCGGGGATACGCAGTATTTT
TRBJ2-3,TRBV7-9,.,.,CASSLGRGLIDTQYF,TGTGCCAGCAGCTTGGGCAGGGGCCTCATTGATACGCAGTATTTT
TRBJ1-6,TRBV2,.,.,CASRAGGDNSPLHF,TGTGCCAGCAGAGCTGGGGGCGATAATTCACCCCTCCACTTT
TRBJ1-2,TRBV7-2,.,.,CASSLTAYGSIYGYTF,TGTGCCAGCAGCTTAACCGCATACGGGAGCATCTATGGCTACACCTTC